The source of this T cell receptor (beta chain) is a study of cytomegalovirus exposure and HLA in healthy donors. About the research overall: Among about 400 genotyped donors, around 80% fell in the Caucasian-associated ancestry cluster.

This CDR3 comprises 12 residues. Germline trimming cut 6 bases from V and 3 bases from J; bases unmatched to any gene: 1. Germline CDR1 reads MDHEN; CDR2 reads SYDVKM. The PCR contained 60 Vbeta and 13 Jbeta primers. Data came from immunoSEQ multiplex PCR; TCRdb stores just in-frame clones and leaves some out. The sample has around 80,000 clones; around 78% are singletons. The J gene is TRBJ2-7, the V gene TRBV28, with 8 bases fitting TRBD1. The specimen was PBMCs. The sequence was collected from a man aged 35-49 years in good health and CMV-seronegative. The CDR3 DNA is TGTGCCAGCAGGGGGACAGGCTACGAGCAGTACTTC. It is translated as CASRGTGYEQYF. The variable domain in full, with the rest retrieved from reference TRBV28 and TRBJ2-7, is DVKVTQSSRYLVKRTGEKVFLECVQDMDHENMFWYRQDPGLGLRLIYFSYDVKMKEKGDIPEGYSVSREKKERFSLILESASTNQTSMYLCASRGTGYEQYFGPGTRLTVT.